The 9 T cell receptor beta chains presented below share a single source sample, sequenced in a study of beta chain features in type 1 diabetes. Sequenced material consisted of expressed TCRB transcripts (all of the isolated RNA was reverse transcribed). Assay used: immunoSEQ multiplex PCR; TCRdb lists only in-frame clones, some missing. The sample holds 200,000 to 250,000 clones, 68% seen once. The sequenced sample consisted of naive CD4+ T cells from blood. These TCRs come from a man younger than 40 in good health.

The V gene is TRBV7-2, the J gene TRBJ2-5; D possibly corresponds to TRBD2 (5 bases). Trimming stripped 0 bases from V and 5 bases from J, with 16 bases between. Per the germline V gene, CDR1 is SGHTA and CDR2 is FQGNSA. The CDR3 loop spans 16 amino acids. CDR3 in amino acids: CASSLARGSGGETQYF. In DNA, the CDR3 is TGTGCCAGCAGCTTAGCCCGTGGCTCGGGCGGGGAGACCCAGTACTTC.

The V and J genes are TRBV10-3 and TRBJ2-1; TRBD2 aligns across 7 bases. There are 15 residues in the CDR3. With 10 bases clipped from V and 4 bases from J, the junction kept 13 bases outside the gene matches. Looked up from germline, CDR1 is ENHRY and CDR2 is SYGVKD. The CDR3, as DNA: TGTGCCAGCAGATACGACCTTAGCGGGTACAATGAGCAGTTCTTC. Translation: CASRYDLSGYNEQFF.

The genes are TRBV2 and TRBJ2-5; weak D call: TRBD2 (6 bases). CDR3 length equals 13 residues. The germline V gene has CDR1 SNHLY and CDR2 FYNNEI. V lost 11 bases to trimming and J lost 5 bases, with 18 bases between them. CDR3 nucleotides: TGTGCCTCCACGGGACTGCCGGGCGAGACCCAGTACTTC. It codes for CASTGLPGETQYF.

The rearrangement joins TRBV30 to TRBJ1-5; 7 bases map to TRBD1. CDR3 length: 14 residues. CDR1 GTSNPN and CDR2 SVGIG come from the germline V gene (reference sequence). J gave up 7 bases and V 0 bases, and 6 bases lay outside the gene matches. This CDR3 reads CAWSVEGARQPQHF. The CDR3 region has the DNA TGTGCCTGGAGTGTAGAGGGGGCACGACAGCCCCAGCATTTT.

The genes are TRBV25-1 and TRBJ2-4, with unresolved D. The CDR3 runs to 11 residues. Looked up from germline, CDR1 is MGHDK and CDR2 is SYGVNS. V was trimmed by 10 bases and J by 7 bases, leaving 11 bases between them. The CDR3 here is CATSAVNIQYF. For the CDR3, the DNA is TGTGCCACCTCGGCGGTTAACATTCAGTACTTC.

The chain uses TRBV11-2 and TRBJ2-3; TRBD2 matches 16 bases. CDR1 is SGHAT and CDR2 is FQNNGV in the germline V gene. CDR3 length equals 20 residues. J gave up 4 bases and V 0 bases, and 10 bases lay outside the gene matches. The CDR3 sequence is CASSLEWGAGTSGRADTQYF. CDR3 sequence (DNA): TGTGCCAGCAGCTTAGAGTGGGGAGCCGGGACTAGCGGGAGGGCAGATACGCAGTATTTT.

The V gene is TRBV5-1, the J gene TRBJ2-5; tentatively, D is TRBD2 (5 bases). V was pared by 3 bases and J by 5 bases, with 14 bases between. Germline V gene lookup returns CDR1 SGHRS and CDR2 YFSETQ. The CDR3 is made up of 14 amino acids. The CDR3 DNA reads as TGCGCCAGCAGCTGGGCGGTAGAGGGCGAGACCCAGTACTTC. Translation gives CASSWAVEGETQYF.

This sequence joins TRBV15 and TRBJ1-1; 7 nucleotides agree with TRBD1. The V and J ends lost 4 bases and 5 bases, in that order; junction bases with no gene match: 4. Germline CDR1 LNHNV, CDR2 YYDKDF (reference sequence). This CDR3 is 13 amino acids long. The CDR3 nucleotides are TGTGCCACCAGCAACAGGGGAAGGACTGAAGCTTTCTTT. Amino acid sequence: CATSNRGRTEAFF.

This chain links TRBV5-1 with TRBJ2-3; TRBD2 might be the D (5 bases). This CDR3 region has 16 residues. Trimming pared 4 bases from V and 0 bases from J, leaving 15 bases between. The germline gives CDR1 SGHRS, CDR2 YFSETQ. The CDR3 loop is CASSRVRLTSTDTQYF. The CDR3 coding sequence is TGCGCCAGCAGCCGGGTCAGACTAACTAGCACAGATACGCAGTATTTT.